A selection of T cell receptor beta chains follows, all from one sample in a study of OX40 agonist ivuxolimab in advanced cancers. Sequencing was performed with immunoSEQ multiplex PCR; in TCRdb, only in-frame clones are kept and a portion is missing. The sample shows about 55,000 clones, around 89% of them seen only once. The specimen comprised CD4+ or CD8+ T cells sorted from blood, sampled in a trial of the OX40 agonist ivuxolimab. These receptors came from an adult with an advanced solid tumor such as melanoma, head and neck, liver or kidney cancer. Each CDR3 is given with its conserved first and last residue. The D gene is left open where the match is weak. Expanded clones are given a class, and other clones once, few, many or no size at all.

clone size: -; D gene: -; V gene: TRBV28; J gene: TRBJ2-7; CDR3 DNA: TGTGCCAGCAGAGCCCCGACGGAGGAGCAGTACTTC; CDR3 protein: CASRAPTEEQYF
clone size: -; D gene: -; V gene: TRBV11-2; J gene: TRBJ2-1; CDR3 DNA: TGTGCCAGCAGCTTAGGCGTAAAGACCTACAATGAGCAGTTCTTC; CDR3 protein: CASSLGVKTYNEQFF
clone size: once; D gene: TRBD1; V gene: TRBV5-6; J gene: TRBJ1-5; CDR3 DNA: TGTGCCAGCAGCGTCGGGACAGGGCATCAGCCCCAGCATTTT; CDR3 protein: CASSVGTGHQPQHF
clone size: -; D gene: -; V gene: TRBV13; J gene: TRBJ2-7; CDR3 DNA: TGTGCCAGCAGCCTCACCTACGAGCAGTACTTC; CDR3 protein: CASSLTYEQYF
clone size: -; D gene: -; V gene: TRBV6-5; J gene: TRBJ2-1; CDR3 DNA: TGTGCCAGTGGAGAGGACTCCCTATACAATGAGCAGTTCTTC; CDR3 protein: CASGEDSLYNEQFF
clone size: -; D gene: -; V gene: TRBV12-2; J gene: TRBJ1-2; CDR3 DNA: TGTGCAAGTCGCCCCGATAGACGGGTGGGCACCTTC; CDR3 protein: CASRPDRRVGTF
clone size: many; D gene: TRBD2; V gene: TRBV13; J gene: TRBJ2-3; CDR3 DNA: TGTGCCAGCAGCTCGGGACTAGCGGGAGGAGATACGCAGTATTTT; CDR3 protein: CASSSGLAGGDTQYF
clone size: -; D gene: TRBD2; V gene: TRBV6-6; J gene: TRBJ2-7; CDR3 DNA: TGTGCCAGCAGTTTCTTTACTAGCGCCTTTTCGTACGAGCAGTACTTC; CDR3 protein: CASSFFTSAFSYEQYF
clone size: -; D gene: -; V gene: TRBV9; J gene: TRBJ2-1; CDR3 DNA: TGTGCCAGCAGCGTAGGTGTTAGCGGCTACAATGAGCAGTTCTTC; CDR3 protein: CASSVGVSGYNEQFF
clone size: -; D gene: TRBD1; V gene: TRBV25-1; J gene: TRBJ1-1; CDR3 DNA: TGTGCCAGCAGGTTCGGGACAGCGAACACTGAAGCTTTCTTT; CDR3 protein: CASRFGTANTEAFF
clone size: -; D gene: TRBD2; V gene: TRBV13; J gene: TRBJ2-2; CDR3 DNA: TGTGCCAGCAGCTTGTTAGGAGCGGGAGATGAAACCGGGGAGCTGTTTTTT; CDR3 protein: CASSLLGAGDETGELFF
clone size: -; D gene: -; V gene: TRBV9; J gene: TRBJ2-2; CDR3 DNA: TGTGCCAGCAGCGTTGGGAGCAGCAACACCGGGGAGCTGTTTTTT; CDR3 protein: CASSVGSSNTGELFF
clone size: -; D gene: -; V gene: TRBV28; J gene: TRBJ2-5; CDR3 DNA: TGTGCCAGCAGTTTATATACCACGGGACAAGAGACCCAGTACTTC; CDR3 protein: CASSLYTTGQETQYF
clone size: -; D gene: -; V gene: TRBV7-3; J gene: TRBJ2-2; CDR3 DNA: TGTGCCAGCAGCTTTATTAGCGGAGAGCTGTTTTTT; CDR3 protein: CASSFISGELFF
clone size: -; D gene: TRBD1; V gene: TRBV2; J gene: TRBJ1-1; CDR3 DNA: TGTGCCAGCAAAGGGCTACAGGGGGAGAATGGTGAAGCTTTCTTT; CDR3 protein: CASKGLQGENGEAFF
clone size: few; D gene: -; V gene: TRBV4-2; J gene: TRBJ1-1; CDR3 DNA: TGTGCCAGCAGCCACGGAAGGGGAACTGAAGCTTTCTTT; CDR3 protein: CASSHGRGTEAFF
clone size: -; D gene: TRBD2; V gene: TRBV2; J gene: TRBJ2-5; CDR3 DNA: TGTGCCAGCAGGGGGGGGGTTTCTGAGGAGACCCAGTACTTC; CDR3 protein: CASRGGVSEETQYF
clone size: -; D gene: -; V gene: TRBV20-1; J gene: TRBJ1-2; CDR3 DNA: TGCAGTGCTAGAGATTTGGAGAACTACTTC; CDR3 protein: CSARDLENYF
clone size: -; D gene: -; V gene: TRBV7-9; J gene: TRBJ1-5; CDR3 DNA: TGTGCCAGCTCATCGGGCTTAGGTCAGCCCCAGCATTTT; CDR3 protein: CASSSGLGQPQHF
clone size: -; D gene: -; V gene: TRBV4-2; J gene: TRBJ1-2; CDR3 DNA: TGTGCCAGCAGCCAGTCATTGGTTGGGGGCGTCAGCTATGGCTACACCTTC; CDR3 protein: CASSQSLVGGVSYGYTF
clone size: -; D gene: -; V gene: TRBV25-1; J gene: TRBJ1-1; CDR3 DNA: TGTGCCAGCAGTGAAGGCAGGTACACTGAAGCTTTCTTT; CDR3 protein: CASSEGRYTEAFF
clone size: once; D gene: -; V gene: TRBV10-3; J gene: TRBJ1-3; CDR3 DNA: TGTGCCATCAGTGAGAGCCCCCTGGGTGGGCAGAGCTCTGGAAACACCATATATTTT; CDR3 protein: CAISESPLGGQSSGNTIYF
clone size: -; D gene: TRBD1; V gene: TRBV28; J gene: TRBJ1-2; CDR3 DNA: TGTGCCAGTACACTCCGGGACAGTGATCTAAACTATGGCTACACCTTC; CDR3 protein: CASTLRDSDLNYGYTF
clone size: -; D gene: TRBD2; V gene: TRBV7-8; J gene: TRBJ2-2; CDR3 DNA: TGTGCCAGCAGCCCTCCGGGCGGGAGGGTAAGCGGGGAGCTGTTTTTT; CDR3 protein: CASSPPGGRVSGELFF
clone size: -; D gene: TRBD2; V gene: TRBV29-1; J gene: TRBJ2-1; CDR3 DNA: TGCAGCGCGACCCCCAGCGGGAGGGGGGGGTGGAAGGTCTTC; CDR3 protein: CSATPSGRGGWKVF
clone size: -; D gene: TRBD1; V gene: TRBV6-5; J gene: TRBJ1-1; CDR3 DNA: TGTGCCAGCAGATACAGGGGCAACACTGAAGCTTTCTTT; CDR3 protein: CASRYRGNTEAFF
clone size: -; D gene: -; V gene: TRBV10-1; J gene: TRBJ1-1; CDR3 DNA: TGCGCCGCGCCAGAGTCGAGGCTGCGCACTGAAGCTTTCTTT; CDR3 protein: CAAPESRLRTEAFF
clone size: -; D gene: -; V gene: TRBV28; J gene: TRBJ2-7; CDR3 DNA: TGTGCCAGCAAAGTGGCAGACCCTTACGAGCAGTACTTC; CDR3 protein: CASKVADPYEQYF
clone size: -; D gene: TRBD2; V gene: TRBV6-5; J gene: TRBJ2-1; CDR3 DNA: TGTGCCAGCAGCAACGGCCTAGCGGGAGATAATGAGCAGTTCTTC; CDR3 protein: CASSNGLAGDNEQFF
clone size: -; D gene: -; V gene: TRBV27; J gene: TRBJ2-7; CDR3 DNA: TGTGCCAGCAGGGACTTCTACGAGCAGTACTTC; CDR3 protein: CASRDFYEQYF
clone size: -; D gene: -; V gene: TRBV6-5; J gene: TRBJ2-5; CDR3 DNA: TGTGCCAGCAGGACTCGGGAGACCCAGTACTTC; CDR3 protein: CASRTRETQYF
clone size: -; D gene: -; V gene: TRBV11-2; J gene: TRBJ1-6; CDR3 DNA: TGTGCCAGCAGCAGTCCGTGGTCCTATAATTCACCCCTCCACTTT; CDR3 protein: CASSSPWSYNSPLHF
clone size: -; D gene: TRBD2; V gene: TRBV7-2; J gene: TRBJ2-3; CDR3 DNA: TGTGCCAGCAGCTTGTTTAGCGGGTACTCAGATACGCAGTATTTT; CDR3 protein: CASSLFSGYSDTQYF
clone size: -; D gene: -; V gene: TRBV29-1; J gene: TRBJ1-2; CDR3 DNA: TGCAGCTTCTCCTGGGGGACGGACTCCGATGGCTACACCTTC; CDR3 protein: CSFSWGTDSDGYTF
clone size: -; D gene: -; V gene: TRBV6-1; J gene: TRBJ2-7; CDR3 DNA: TGTGCCACCAAGCACAGCCGGCCCTACGAGCAGTACTTC; CDR3 protein: CATKHSRPYEQYF
clone size: -; D gene: -; V gene: TRBV28; J gene: TRBJ2-5; CDR3 DNA: TGTGCCAGCAGTTTGGTAGGGACCCAGTACTTC; CDR3 protein: CASSLVGTQYF
clone size: -; D gene: -; V gene: TRBV6-6; J gene: TRBJ2-1; CDR3 DNA: TGTGCCAGCAGTTACCAGGGGCCGGGGGATGAGCAGTTCTTC; CDR3 protein: CASSYQGPGDEQFF
clone size: -; D gene: -; V gene: TRBV27; J gene: TRBJ1-3; CDR3 DNA: TGTGCCAGCAGTTCGAGGGGAACCTCTGGAAACACCATATATTTT; CDR3 protein: CASSSRGTSGNTIYF
clone size: -; D gene: -; V gene: TRBV5-4; J gene: TRBJ2-2; CDR3 DNA: TGTGCCAGCAGCTTTACCTTTGGGGGGATATCGGAGACCGGGGAGCTGTTTTTT; CDR3 protein: CASSFTFGGISETGELFF
clone size: -; D gene: TRBD1; V gene: TRBV11-3; J gene: TRBJ2-1; CDR3 DNA: TGTGCCAGCAGCTTAGGGGACAGGGTTAGCTCCTACAATGAGCAGTTCTTC; CDR3 protein: CASSLGDRVSSYNEQFF
clone size: -; D gene: -; V gene: TRBV11-1; J gene: TRBJ2-1; CDR3 DNA: TGTGCCAGCAGCTCCCCCCTGGCCAATTACAATGAGCAGTTCTTC; CDR3 protein: CASSSPLANYNEQFF
clone size: -; D gene: -; V gene: TRBV9; J gene: TRBJ2-3; CDR3 DNA: TGTGCCAGCAGCGTAAACCCGGGAGTGTTTACAGATACGCAGTATTTT; CDR3 protein: CASSVNPGVFTDTQYF
clone size: -; D gene: TRBD2; V gene: TRBV9; J gene: TRBJ2-1; CDR3 DNA: TGTGCCAGCAGCCTGGAGGGCGGGAGTTTCTACAATGAGCAGTTCTTC; CDR3 protein: CASSLEGGSFYNEQFF
clone size: -; D gene: TRBD2; V gene: TRBV6-5; J gene: TRBJ2-1; CDR3 DNA: TGTGCCAGCAGCCCAGGGGCGGGAGGCTACAATGAGCAGTTCTTC; CDR3 protein: CASSPGAGGYNEQFF
clone size: -; D gene: TRBD1; V gene: TRBV7-9; J gene: TRBJ2-2; CDR3 DNA: TGTGCCAGCACCCGTCAGGTACAGGGGATTCTCTTAAACACCGGGGAGCTGTTTTTT; CDR3 protein: CASTRQVQGILLNTGELFF
clone size: -; D gene: TRBD2; V gene: TRBV9; J gene: TRBJ2-1; CDR3 DNA: TGTGCCAGCAGCGTGGGACTAGCGCCGGGGAATGAGCAGTTCTTC; CDR3 protein: CASSVGLAPGNEQFF
clone size: -; D gene: -; V gene: TRBV27; J gene: TRBJ2-6; CDR3 DNA: TGTGCCAGCACCGAGTTAGGTTTTATGGGGGCCATCTCTGGGGCCAACGTCCTGACTTTC; CDR3 protein: CASTELGFMGAISGANVLTF
clone size: once; D gene: TRBD2; V gene: TRBV6-6; J gene: TRBJ2-1; CDR3 DNA: TGTGCCAGCATTGGGGCTAGCGGGAGGGGCTACAATGAGCAGTTCTTC; CDR3 protein: CASIGASGRGYNEQFF
clone size: -; D gene: -; V gene: TRBV19; J gene: TRBJ1-5; CDR3 DNA: TGTGCCAGTACACCCCTGGACCGGCTTTATAGCAATCAGCCCCAGCATTTT; CDR3 protein: CASTPLDRLYSNQPQHF
clone size: -; D gene: -; V gene: TRBV9; J gene: TRBJ2-2; CDR3 DNA: TGTGCCAGCAGCACCTGGAGCGGGGAGCTGTTTTTT; CDR3 protein: CASSTWSGELFF
clone size: -; D gene: -; V gene: TRBV7-2; J gene: TRBJ1-2; CDR3 DNA: TGTGCCAGCAGCTTTTACGAACCTAACTATGGCTACACCTTC; CDR3 protein: CASSFYEPNYGYTF